Listed below are T cell receptor beta chains from one sample, sequenced in a study of blood T cell repertoires in COVID-19. Generated by immunoSEQ multiplex PCR, the TCRdb table keeps only in-frame clones and is missing some. The sample records about 70,000 clones, about 90% being singletons. The sample taken for sequencing was peripheral blood. These receptor sequences come from a human donor in a cohort sampled during active COVID-19. Each CDR3 is given with its conserved first and last residue. The D gene is left open where the match is weak. Clone size is stated in some rows and not others, as once, few, many or a class when expanded.

d_gene	abundance	j_gene	v_gene	CDR3aa	CDR3nt
TRBD2	-	TRBJ2-7	TRBV2	CASSGLAGGPLRNEQYF	TGTGCCAGCAGTGGACTAGCGGGGGGGCCGTTGAGGAACGAGCAGTACTTC
-	-	TRBJ1-2	TRBV18	CASSPIRSTELNYGYTF	TGTGCCAGCTCACCCATACGCTCTACAGAGTTGAACTATGGCTACACCTTC
-	-	TRBJ2-5	TRBV2	CASSNALGGPGGRETQYF	TGTGCCAGCAGTAACGCCCTGGGGGGGCCGGGGGGAAGGGAGACCCAGTACTTC
-	-	TRBJ2-3	TRBV6-1	CASSESKGGTDTQYF	TGTGCCAGCAGTGAATCAAAGGGGGGCACAGATACGCAGTATTTT
-	few	TRBJ1-5	TRBV5-1	CASSLDVGSQPQHF	TGCGCCAGCAGCTTGGATGTGGGCTCTCAGCCCCAGCATTTT
TRBD1	-	TRBJ1-5	TRBV30	CAWSRDRGPPGNQPQHF	TGTGCCTGGAGCCGGGACAGGGGGCCTCCGGGCAATCAGCCCCAGCATTTT
TRBD1	-	TRBJ1-1	TRBV19	CASSKDRVNTEAFF	TGTGCCAGTAGTAAGGACAGGGTGAACACTGAAGCTTTCTTT
TRBD1	-	TRBJ1-2	TRBV30	CAWSVRRGTGYTF	TGTGCCTGGAGTGTTCGCAGGGGGACTGGCTACACCTTC
TRBD2	-	TRBJ2-1	TRBV13	CASRGAGGPRYNEQFF	TGTGCCAGCAGGGGAGCGGGGGGGCCAAGATACAATGAGCAGTTCTTC
-	-	TRBJ2-1	TRBV9	CASSVDPGARGNEQFF	TGTGCCAGCAGCGTAGATCCAGGGGCGAGAGGCAATGAGCAGTTCTTC
-	-	TRBJ2-4	TRBV4-1	CASSQEGGSGAAKNIQYF	TGCGCCAGCAGCCAAGAGGGCGGGTCGGGTGCAGCCAAAAACATTCAGTACTTC
TRBD1	-	TRBJ2-7	TRBV29-1	CSVLGTGFYEQYF	TGCAGCGTTTTAGGGACAGGGTTCTACGAGCAGTACTTC
-	-	TRBJ1-2	TRBV6-2/TRBV6-3	CASNPNAGRSGYTF	TGTGCCAGCAACCCAAATGCGGGGAGGAGTGGCTACACCTTC
TRBD1	-	TRBJ2-7	TRBV15	CATSGQGAVQYF	TGTGCCACCAGCGGACAGGGGGCCGTGCAGTACTTC
-	-	TRBJ2-7	TRBV12-3/TRBV12-4	CASSFSGNYEQYF	TGTGCCAGCAGTTTTTCAGGGAACTACGAGCAGTACTTC
-	-	TRBJ2-3	TRBV7-3	CASSFRGDTQYF	TGTGCCAGCAGCTTCCGAGGTGATACGCAGTATTTT
-	-	TRBJ2-5	TRBV6-5	CASSFSGDTQETQYF	TGTGCCAGCAGTTTCTCCGGGGATACCCAAGAGACCCAGTACTTC
TRBD1	-	TRBJ1-1	TRBV30	CAWATGKANTEAFF	TGTGCCTGGGCGACAGGGAAGGCGAACACTGAAGCTTTCTTT
TRBD1	-	TRBJ1-4	TRBV19	CATVRGNRKLFF	TGTGCCACCGTCAGGGGGAACAGAAAACTGTTTTTT
-	-	TRBJ2-7	TRBV19	CASSPGITYEQYF	TGTGCCAGTTCACCAGGAATAACCTACGAGCAGTACTTC
TRBD2	-	TRBJ2-4	TRBV7-2	CASSYVLAGGPGNIQYF	TGTGCCAGCAGCTATGTATTAGCGGGGGGGCCGGGAAACATTCAGTACTTC